Following are 11 T cell receptor beta chains from one sample sequenced in a study of cytomegalovirus exposure and HLA in healthy donors. The PCR had 60 Vbeta and 13 Jbeta primers. Profiling relied on immunoSEQ multiplex PCR, and the TCRdb table lists in-frame clones only, not all of them. The repertoire holds 100,000 to 150,000 clones, with 65% to 90% as singletons. Material: PBMCs. The receptors come from a girl under 10 years old in good health and CMV-seronegative.

CDR3 residues: CASSELGGLGYTF. The DNA for the CDR3 is TGTGCCAGCAGTGAATTGGGGGGGCTGGGCTACACCTTC. V is TRBV25-1 and J is TRBJ1-2; TRBD1 is a possible D gene (6 bases). With 1 base removed from V and 8 bases from J, the gap between germline ends came to 11 bases. The CDR3 runs to 13 residues. Looked up from germline, CDR1 is MGHDK and CDR2 is SYGVNS.

The table lists this clone with a few counts. The gene calls are TRBV19 and TRBJ2-7; 15 nucleotides align to TRBD2. The CDR3 has 16 amino acids. Germline lookup yields CDR1 LNHDA and CDR2 SQIVND (reference sequence). After removal of 5 bases from V and 1 base from J, the junction contained 3 bases not matched to a gene. CDR3 nucleotides: TGTGCCAGTAGTCCGGGACTAGCGGGAGGTTCCTACGAGCAGTACTTC. This gives the protein CASSPGLAGGSYEQYF.

V usage is TRBV5-4 and J usage is TRBJ1-4; 10 nucleotides line up with TRBD1. The CDR3 contains 16 residues. CDR1 is SGHNT and CDR2 is YYREEE in the germline V gene (reference sequence). The trim removed 4 bases at V and 4 bases at J, leaving 7 bases unmatched. Written as DNA, the CDR3 is TGTGCCAGCAGCACCGACAGGGGGCGAATTAATGAAAAACTGTTTTTT. It yields the protein CASSTDRGRINEKLFF.

V gene TRBV4-3 combines with J gene TRBJ2-7; maybe TRBD2 (5 bases). CDR3 length: 14 residues. Germline assignment: CDR1 LGHNA and CDR2 YSLEER. Trimming took off 0 bases at V and 6 bases at J, with 12 bases between the two ends. The CDR3 spells CASSQDAERSEQYF. CDR3 coding DNA: TGCGCCAGCAGCCAAGATGCCGAGCGGTCCGAGCAGTACTTC.

The chain employs TRBV6-6 and TRBJ2-3, with 9 bases identical to TRBD1. Per the germline V gene, CDR1 is MNHNY and CDR2 is SVGAGI (reference sequence). The junction had 5 bases not matched to a gene; V was cut back by 10 bases and J by 0 bases. This CDR3 spans 14 amino acids. In DNA, the CDR3 is TGTGCCACCCGGACAGGGGCGAGCACAGATACGCAGTATTTT. Protein: CATRTGASTDTQYF.

The V and J genes are TRBV15 and TRBJ2-7; TRBD2 matches 10 bases. Trimming cost V 0 bases and J 4 bases; bases outside gene matches: 6. This CDR3 spans 16 amino acids. From germline, CDR1 is LNHNV and CDR2 YYDKDF (reference sequence). CDR3 in DNA: TGTGCCACCAGCAGAGACCCGGGACTAGCGACATACGAGCAGTACTTC. This codes for CATSRDPGLATYEQYF.

This sequence joins TRBV2 and TRBJ1-2; D is unresolved. Germline V gene sequence: CDR1 SNHLY, CDR2 FYNNEI. V was shortened by 1 base and J by 4 bases, with 7 bases between the two germline ends. This CDR3 has 13 amino acids. Here the CDR3 reads CASSEEAVYGYTF. The CDR3 bases are TGTGCCAGCAGTGAAGAAGCCGTCTATGGCTACACCTTC.

The chain carries TRBV4-1 and TRBJ1-4, with no clear D. V shed 1 base and J shed 4 bases, with 7 bases lying between them. Germline V gene data show CDR1 as MGHRA and CDR2 as YSYEKL. The CDR3 consists of 14 residues. CDR3 in DNA: TGCGCCAGCAGCCAAGTCGGAGTTAATGAAAAACTGTTTTTT. Protein sequence: CASSQVGVNEKLFF.

V gene TRBV23-1 combines with J gene TRBJ2-1, with 12 bases lining up with TRBD2. TRBV23-1 is an ORF, and what it does is uncertain. The CDR3 extends over 15 amino acids. With 4 bases clipped from V and 4 bases from J, the junction kept 2 bases outside the gene matches. The CDR3 coding sequence is TGCGCCAGCAGTCCGACTAGCGGGAGATACAATGAGCAGTTCTTC. It encodes CASSPTSGRYNEQFF.

J is TRBJ2-6 and V is TRBV30; no reliable D call. Trimming left V 2 bases short and J 1 base short, with 12 bases between. This CDR3 is 16 amino acids long. The germline V gene encodes CDR1 GTSNPN and CDR2 SVGIG (reference sequence). The CDR3 loop is CAWSPPNRSGANVLTF. CDR3 in DNA: TGTGCCTGGAGTCCACCCAATCGGTCTGGGGCCAACGTCCTGACTTTC.

V usage is TRBV7-9 and J usage is TRBJ2-1; 9 bases are a match to TRBD2. Germline V gives CDR1 SEHNR, CDR2 FQNEAQ (reference sequence). V was pared by 5 bases and J by 6 bases, with 8 bases of the junction left unmatched. This CDR3 spans 15 amino acids. CDR3 region: CASSPGTSWGNEQFF. The CDR3 DNA follows: TGTGCCAGCAGCCCGGGGACTAGCTGGGGCAATGAGCAGTTCTTC.